The 22 T cell receptor beta chains below were found in one sample sequenced in a study of CD8 T cells in Susac syndrome (dated by TCRdb to the late 2010s). Preparation of the library involved the immunoSEQ multiplex PCR assay. RNA was extracted using the RNeasy kit, and 0.5 to 1 microgram was reverse transcribed with random hexamers. TCRdb reprocessing: public reads trimmed at Q25 with fastp, clones called with MiXCR, in-frame beta chains kept. Every distinct CDR3 protein forms one entry, paired with its most common genes and DNA. Here the sample has 250,000 to 300,000 distinct CDR3 sequences; more than 75% occur a single time. The ten largest clones add up to about 0.11% of the sample. The sample was CD8+ T cells from PBMCs. These TCRs come from a human donor with multiple sclerosis.

The chain is built from TRBV2 and TRBJ1-5; 8 positions match TRBD1. Unmatched junction bases numbered 4, after V lost 5 bases and J lost 1 base. Germline V CDR1 and CDR2: SNHLY, FYNNEI. The CDR3 length is 15 residues. CDR3: CASSRRQGSNQPQHF. The CDR3 nucleotides read TGTGCCAGCAGTCGACGACAGGGGAGCAATCAGCCCCAGCATTTT.

The chain has TRBV20-1 and TRBJ1-2, with TRBD1 matching over 7 bases. The CDR3 length is 15 residues. After removal of 1 base from V and 4 bases from J, the junction contained 9 bases not matched to a gene. Per germline, CDR1 DFQATT and CDR2 SNEGSKA (reference sequence). The CDR3 DNA follows: TGCAGTGCTAGAGCAGGGGACAGTCTGACCTATGGCTACACCTTC. Its protein product is CSARAGDSLTYGYTF.

There are a few counts of this clonotype. The chain recombines TRBV7-8 with TRBJ2-1, with 11 bases that match TRBD1. V lost 5 bases, J lost 7 bases, and 7 bases stayed unmatched. Per germline, CDR1 SGHVS and CDR2 FQNEAQ. The CDR3 spans 15 residues. CDR3 region: CASSPGTGGRNEQFF. The CDR3 coding sequence is TGTGCCAGCAGCCCTGGGACAGGGGGTCGGAATGAGCAGTTCTTC.

V and J are TRBV20-1 and TRBJ2-3, with 9 bases that match TRBD2. V shed 5 bases, J shed 2 bases, and the junction held 14 bases outside the gene matches. This CDR3 has 17 amino acids. From germline, CDR1 is DFQATT and CDR2 SNEGSKA (reference sequence). The CDR3 is CSAVSAGTSIYTDTQYF. In nucleotides, the CDR3 is TGCAGTGCTGTAAGCGCCGGGACTAGCATATACACAGATACGCAGTATTTT.

This chain joins TRBV27 and TRBJ2-1, with D possibly matching TRBD2 (5 bases). Trimming cost V 5 bases and J 9 bases, with 17 bases left between them. The CDR3 has 14 residues. The V gene's germline CDR1 is MNHEY and CDR2 SMNVEV (reference sequence). CDR3 region: CASSLTALEGEQFF. The CDR3 bases are TGTGCCAGCAGTCTCACCGCACTAGAGGGTGAGCAGTTCTTC.

V usage is TRBV14 and J usage is TRBJ2-1; 10 nucleotides match TRBD2. CDR3 length: 12 amino acids. CDR1 and CDR2 from the germline V gene are SGHDN and FVKESK. DNA for the CDR3: TGTGCTAGCGGGAGGTTTTACAATGAGCAGTTCTTC. Translating gives CASGRFYNEQFF. The whole variable domain, remainder taken from reference TRBV14 and TRBJ2-1, is EAGVTQFPSHSVIEKGQTVTLRCDPISGHDNLYWYRRVMGKEIKFLLHFVKESKQDESGMPNNRFLAERTGGTYSTLKVQPAELEDSGVYFCASGRFYNEQFFGPGTRLTVL.

This chain uses TRBV20-1 with TRBJ2-1; D is uncertain. Germline-derived CDR1 and CDR2 are DFQATT and SNEGSKA (reference sequence). V dropped 2 bases and J dropped 2 bases, with 13 bases sitting between them. The CDR3 extends over 15 amino acids. Here the CDR3 DNA reads TGCAGTGCTAGAATACTCTCTCAGACCTACAATGAGCAGTTCTTC. This encodes CSARILSQTYNEQFF.

This sequence joins TRBV4-1 and TRBJ2-7; D not certain. This CDR3 comprises 13 residues. Trimming stripped 2 bases from V and 4 bases from J, with 9 bases between. Germline V gives CDR1 MGHRA, CDR2 YSYEKL. CDR3 coding DNA: TGCGCCAGCAGCCAAAGTGGCCCTTACGAGCAGTACTTC. It is translated as CASSQSGPYEQYF.

The chain has TRBV3-1 and TRBJ2-3; D is undetermined. The CDR3 has 14 amino acids. Germline CDR1 reads LGHDT; CDR2 reads YNNKEL (reference sequence). The germline V and J ends were trimmed by 0 bases and 4 bases, with 8 bases remaining between them. The CDR3 here is CASSQDSGPDTQYF. In DNA form, the CDR3 reads TGTGCCAGCAGCCAAGACAGTGGACCAGATACGCAGTATTTT.

The chain uses TRBV20-1 and TRBJ2-2; TRBD2 aligns across 14 bases. The CDR3 extends over 15 amino acids. With V trimmed by 4 bases and J by 4 bases, 2 bases remained unmatched. Per germline, CDR1 DFQATT and CDR2 SNEGSKA (reference sequence). The DNA of the CDR3 is TGCAGTGCTAAAGGACTAGCGGGAGGCACCGGGGAGCTGTTTTTT. It codes for CSAKGLAGGTGELFF.

The rearrangement joins TRBV5-4 to TRBJ2-1; D ambiguous. The CDR3 contains 13 residues. Looked up from germline, CDR1 is SGHNT and CDR2 is YYREEE (reference sequence). Deletions cut 0 bases from V and 6 bases from J, with 7 bases between. The CDR3 region has the DNA TGTGCCAGCAGCTTGGATTGGATCAATGAGCAGTTCTTC. Translating it yields CASSLDWINEQFF. The variable domain in full, completed from reference TRBV5-4 and TRBJ2-1, reads ETGVTQSPTHLIKTRGQQVTLRCSSQSGHNTVSWYQQALGQGPQFIFQYYREEENGRGNFPPRFSGLQFPNYSSELNVNALELDDSALYLCASSLDWINEQFFGPGTRLTVL.

This chain connects TRBV24-1 to TRBJ2-5; 13 nucleotides line up with TRBD2. Losses at the gene ends were 1 base for V and 5 bases for J; bases not matched to a gene: 3. CDR3 length: 16 amino acids. Looked up from germline, CDR1 is KGHDR and CDR2 is SFDVKD. CDR3 bases: TGTGCCACCAGTGATTTTCGACTAGCGGGGGGCGAGACCCAGTACTTC. This gives the protein CATSDFRLAGGETQYF.

J is TRBJ1-1 and V is TRBV30; maybe TRBD1 (5 bases). V lost 3 bases and J 3 bases, leaving 8 bases between the germline ends. Germline V gene data show CDR1 as GTSNPN and CDR2 as SVGIG (reference sequence). This CDR3 has 12 amino acids. The CDR3, as DNA: TGTGCCTGGAGGAAGGGGTACACTGAAGCTTTCTTT. Amino acid sequence: CAWRKGYTEAFF.

This chain links TRBV27 with TRBJ2-2; 8 bases line up with TRBD1. V lost 10 bases, J lost 5 bases, and 6 bases stayed unmatched. Germline lookup yields CDR1 MNHEY and CDR2 SMNVEV (reference sequence). The length of the CDR3 is 13 residues. The CDR3 DNA follows: TGTGCCACGGCAGGGGGCGAAACCGGGGAGCTGTTTTTT. It translates to CATAGGETGELFF.

This chain uses TRBV30 with TRBJ1-5; maybe TRBD1 (5 bases). Per the germline V gene, CDR1 is GTSNPN and CDR2 is SVGIG (reference sequence). The V end lost 3 bases, the J end lost 5 bases, and 14 bases lay between the germline ends. The CDR3 runs 14 residues. DNA for the CDR3: TGTGCCTGGAGGCAGGACGGGGCTTATCAGCCCCAGCATTTT. Protein: CAWRQDGAYQPQHF.

The rearrangement joins TRBV7-3 to TRBJ2-5; D remains unclear. This CDR3 region has 13 residues. Germline CDR1 reads SGHTA; CDR2 reads FQGTGA. V lost 4 bases to trimming and J lost 2 bases, with 8 bases between them. CDR3 coding DNA: TGTGCCAGCAGCTCAACCATTCAAGAGACCCAGTACTTC. Amino acids: CASSSTIQETQYF.

CDR3 region: CASSLRGIGNQPQHF. Written as DNA, the CDR3 is TGTGCCAGCAGTTTGCGAGGGATTGGCAATCAGCCCCAGCATTTT. The V call is TRBV28, the J call TRBJ1-5; D not resolved. The V end was cut by 3 bases, the J end by 2 bases, with 11 bases between. Germline CDR1 is MDHEN and CDR2 is SYDVKM. The CDR3 runs 15 residues.

J is TRBJ2-3 and V is TRBV12-3 or TRBV12-4; perhaps TRBD2 as D (5 bases). This CDR3 region has 15 residues. V was shortened by 3 bases and J by 1 base, with 11 bases between the two germline ends. CDR3: CASSFVRDRTDTQYF. The CDR3 DNA sequence: TGTGCCAGCAGTTTTGTACGGGATCGCACAGATACGCAGTATTTT.

The sample holds a few counts of this clonotype. This CDR3 is CASSDQYEQYF. DNA of the CDR3: TGTGCCAGCAGTGACCAATACGAGCAGTACTTC. The gene calls are TRBV25-1 and TRBJ2-7; D call uncertain. The germline V and J ends were trimmed by 3 bases and 4 bases, with 4 bases remaining between them. The CDR3 runs 11 residues. CDR1 is MGHDK, CDR2 SYGVNS, per germline.

V is TRBV28 and J is TRBJ2-3; D gene uncertain. This CDR3 contains 15 residues. Germline CDR1 MDHEN, CDR2 SYDVKM. Trimming shortened V by 4 bases and J by 5 bases, and 16 bases separated the two germline ends. The DNA for the CDR3 is TGTGCCAGCAGTTCCGGAACCTACATCATAGATACGCAGTATTTT. It yields the protein CASSSGTYIIDTQYF.

This chain links TRBV6-5 with TRBJ2-5, with D hard to call. The ends were cut back, 2 bases at V and 12 bases at J, with 10 bases in the middle. The CDR3 extends over 11 amino acids. Looked up from germline, CDR1 is MNHEY and CDR2 is SVGAGI. The CDR3 reads CASSYGRLEYF. CDR3 nucleotides: TGTGCCAGCAGTTACGGGCGATTGGAGTACTTC.

This chain links TRBV25-1 with TRBJ2-3; D possibly uses TRBD1 or TRBD2 (5 bases each). The CDR3 has 17 residues. In germline, CDR1 is MGHDK, CDR2 SYGVNS. The V gene lost 3 bases and the J gene lost 6 bases, with 22 bases spanning the gap. CDR3 nucleotide sequence: TGTGCCAGCAGTGATTACTCAGGGAGTAGTCTCGGCGATACGCAGTATTTT. Protein product: CASSDYSGSSLGDTQYF.